One and the same sample provided the 5 T cell receptor beta chains below, sequenced in a study of vaccination effects on CD4 cells after COVID-19. These receptors have no identified antigens. Here immunoSEQ multiplex PCR was the method, and the copy in TCRdb shows in-frame clones only, minus some. Seen here are 70,000 or so clones, over 65% observed once, and the top ten hold about 5%. ViraFEST expansion of antigen-specific CD4+ T cells with viral peptide pools preceded sequencing. Following a 10-day culture, CD4+ T cells were purified. A positive SARS-CoV-2 PCR test fell between March and December 2020. Sequences were derived from CD4+ T cells from PBMCs cultured with HIV peptides, sampled before COVID-19 vaccination. Subset noted: HIV-1 Nef peptide pool negative control/reference culture. These TCRs come from a human donor who had a prior SARS-CoV-2 infection.

This clone was observed once. The rearrangement links TRBV7-9 to TRBJ1-4, with D tentatively TRBD1 (5 bases). The V end was cut by 5 bases, the J end by 7 bases, with 11 bases between. The germline gives CDR1 SEHNR, CDR2 FQNEAQ (reference sequence). The CDR3 sequence is 13 residues long. CDR3 sequence (DNA): TGTGCCAGCAGCCGAGATGGGGGTGAAAAACTGTTTTTT. It specifies CASSRDGGEKLFF.

This clone showed up just once. This chain links TRBV20-1 with TRBJ2-5, with no clear D. V dropped 3 bases and J dropped 9 bases, with 11 bases sitting between them. The CDR3 sequence is 11 residues long. The germline V gene has CDR1 DFQATT and CDR2 SNEGSKA (reference sequence). CDR3 sequence reads: CSASLRKSQYF. CDR3 nucleotide sequence: TGCAGTGCTAGCTTGCGTAAGTCCCAGTACTTC.

The gene calls are TRBV24-1 and TRBJ2-1; D is perhaps TRBD2 (5 bases). Trimming stripped 7 bases from V and 9 bases from J, with 15 bases between. The CDR3 is made up of 13 amino acids. CDR1 KGHDR and CDR2 SFDVKD come from the germline V gene. The CDR3 here is CATRGSGGGEQFF. The CDR3 bases are TGTGCCACCAGGGGGAGTGGAGGAGGTGAGCAGTTCTTC.

The genes are TRBV27 and TRBJ2-1; the match to TRBD2 covers 7 bases. CDR3 length: 17 residues. Germline values: CDR1 MNHEY, CDR2 SMNVEV (reference sequence). Trimming at V came to 5 bases and at J to 3 bases, leaving 13 bases not matched to a gene. CDR3 DNA sequence: TGTGCCAGCAGTAAACCCCGGGGAGGGACCATCTACAATGAGCAGTTCTTC. Amino acids: CASSKPRGGTIYNEQFF.

The chain is built from TRBV25-1 and TRBJ1-5; D is possibly TRBD1 (6 bases). CDR3 length: 14 residues. V was clipped by 6 bases and J by 6 bases, with 15 bases between them. Germline values: CDR1 MGHDK, CDR2 SYGVNS. The CDR3 region has the DNA TGTGCCAGCAGCCCAAGGGGGGGGCCTCAGCCCCAGCATTTT. This sequence encodes CASSPRGGPQPQHF.